This TCR beta chain was captured in a study of blood T cell repertoires in COVID-19. Per germline, CDR1 MNHEY and CDR2 SMNVEV (reference sequence). The CDR3 loop spans 18 amino acids. The ends were cut back, 10 bases at V and 0 bases at J, with 27 bases in the middle. Sequenced by immunoSEQ multiplex PCR; TCRdb stores in-frame clones only, minus some. Of 150,000 to 200,000 clones in the sample, roughly 84% were seen once. Sequenced: PBMCs or T cells enriched from blood (not recorded which). The TCR was taken from a woman in her thirties who had been exposed to COVID-19. This chain uses TRBV27 with TRBJ1-1, with D unresolved. CDR3 bases: TGTGCCAACACTAAACTTGCGGGGTTGGGGAGCATGAACACTGAAGCTTTCTTT. This sequence encodes CANTKLAGLGSMNTEAFF.